This T cell receptor beta chain was retrieved from a study of OX40 agonist ivuxolimab in advanced cancers. Looking at the study overall: Ivuxolimab, an antibody that agonizes OX40 (CD134), was administered to the patients.

Peripheral blood came from all dose cohorts at three timepoints. Per germline, CDR1 MDHEN and CDR2 SYDVKM. The J segment lost 5 bases and the V segment lost 6 bases, leaving 7 bases of the junction unmatched. The CDR3 has 14 residues. Assay used: immunoSEQ multiplex PCR; TCRdb lists only in-frame clones, some missing. The sample records 9,500 to 12,000 clones, about 86% being singletons. The starting material was CD4+ or CD8+ T cells sorted from blood, obtained in a trial of the OX40 agonist ivuxolimab. The V call is TRBV28, the J call TRBJ2-5; 9 positions match TRBD1. The sequence came from an adult with an advanced solid tumor such as melanoma, head and neck, liver or kidney cancer. The CDR3 DNA sequence: TGTGCCAGCAGCTTACAGGGGGCGCGGGAGACCCAGTACTTC. Amino acids: CASSLQGARETQYF.